This TCR beta chain was captured by sequencing in a study of CD8+ T cells in alopecia areata. Documented treatment: oral pan-JAK inhibitor, 5-10 mg twice daily. Germline V gene lookup returns CDR1 SQVTM and CDR2 ANQGSEA. Deletions cut 5 bases from V and 2 bases from J, with 10 bases between. This CDR3 has 13 amino acids. Extraction and reverse transcription of RNA yielded cDNA as the sequencing template. Data came from immunoSEQ multiplex PCR; TCRdb stores just in-frame clones and leaves some out. The sample contains about 180,000 clones, less than 70% of which appear only once. The chain uses TRBV29-1 and TRBJ1-5; D ambiguous. The TCR was taken from a human donor with alopecia areata. Sequenced here: CD8+ T cells sorted from blood, sampled at week 24, from a patient treated with tofacitinib. CDR3 sequence reads: CSVKEVGNQPQHF. The CDR3 nucleotides are TGCAGCGTTAAGGAGGTCGGCAATCAGCCCCAGCATTTT.